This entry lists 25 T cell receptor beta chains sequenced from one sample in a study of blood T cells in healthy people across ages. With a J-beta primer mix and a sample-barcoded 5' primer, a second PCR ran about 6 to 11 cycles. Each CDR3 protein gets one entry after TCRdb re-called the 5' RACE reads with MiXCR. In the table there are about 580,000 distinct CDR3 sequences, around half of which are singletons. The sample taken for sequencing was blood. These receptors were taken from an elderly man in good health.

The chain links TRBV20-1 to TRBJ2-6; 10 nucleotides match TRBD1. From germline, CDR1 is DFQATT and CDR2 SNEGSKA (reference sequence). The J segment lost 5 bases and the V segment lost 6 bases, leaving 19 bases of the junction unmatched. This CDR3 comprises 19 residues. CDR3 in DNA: TGCAGTGCCACTTCCGGGACAGGGGATTCCTTCGGTCGGGCCAACGTCCTGACTTTC. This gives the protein CSATSGTGDSFGRANVLTF.

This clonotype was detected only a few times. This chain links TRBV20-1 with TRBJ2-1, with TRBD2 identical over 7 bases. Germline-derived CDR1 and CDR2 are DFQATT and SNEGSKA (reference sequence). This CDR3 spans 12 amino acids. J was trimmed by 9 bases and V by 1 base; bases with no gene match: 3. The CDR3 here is CSARGGGTEQFF. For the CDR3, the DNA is TGCAGTGCTAGAGGGGGGGGGACTGAGCAGTTCTTC.

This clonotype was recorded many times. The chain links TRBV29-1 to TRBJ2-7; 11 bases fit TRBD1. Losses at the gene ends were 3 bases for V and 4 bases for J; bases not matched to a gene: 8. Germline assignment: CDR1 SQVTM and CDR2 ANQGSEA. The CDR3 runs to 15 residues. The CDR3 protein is CSVDQGTGGQYEQYF. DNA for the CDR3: TGCAGCGTTGATCAAGGGACAGGGGGGCAATACGAGCAGTACTTC.

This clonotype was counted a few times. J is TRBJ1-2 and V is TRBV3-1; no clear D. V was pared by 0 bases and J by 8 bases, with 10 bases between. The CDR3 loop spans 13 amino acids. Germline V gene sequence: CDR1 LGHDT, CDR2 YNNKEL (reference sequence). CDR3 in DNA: TGTGCCAGCAGCCAAGATACTGGGCCGGGCTACACCTTC. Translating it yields CASSQDTGPGYTF.

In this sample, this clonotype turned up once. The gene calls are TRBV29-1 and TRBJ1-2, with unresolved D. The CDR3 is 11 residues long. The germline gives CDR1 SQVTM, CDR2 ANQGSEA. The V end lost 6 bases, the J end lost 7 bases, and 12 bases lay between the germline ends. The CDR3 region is CSVRTGSGYTF. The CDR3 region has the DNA TGCAGCGTCCGGACGGGTAGTGGCTACACCTTC.

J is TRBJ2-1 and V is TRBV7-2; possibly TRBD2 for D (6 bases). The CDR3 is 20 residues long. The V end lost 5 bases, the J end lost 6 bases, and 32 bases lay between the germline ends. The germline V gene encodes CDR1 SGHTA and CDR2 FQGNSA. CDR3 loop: CASSPRNLGGMDRRGNEQFF. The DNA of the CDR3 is TGTGCCAGCAGCCCCAGGAATCTTGGGGGTATGGACCGGCGGGGCAATGAGCAGTTCTTC.

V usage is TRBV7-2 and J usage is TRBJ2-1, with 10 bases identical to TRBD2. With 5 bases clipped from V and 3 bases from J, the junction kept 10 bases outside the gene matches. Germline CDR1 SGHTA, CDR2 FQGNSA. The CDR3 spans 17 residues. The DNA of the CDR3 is TGTGCCAGCAGCCAATCCCCCGGGACTAGCGACTACAATGAGCAGTTCTTC. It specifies CASSQSPGTSDYNEQFF. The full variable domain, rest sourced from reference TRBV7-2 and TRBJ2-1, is GAGVSQSPSNKVTEKGKDVELRCDPISGHTALYWYRQSLGQGLEFLIYFQGNSAPDKSGLPSDRFSAERTGGSVSTLTIQRTQQEDSAVYLCASSQSPGTSDYNEQFFGPGTRLTVL.

The DNA of the CDR3 is TGTGCCAGCAGCCAAGCAGACACCACGGCAGATACGCAGTATTTT. This encodes CASSQADTTADTQYF. The rearrangement uses TRBV4-2 and TRBJ2-3; D is undetermined. Trimming pared 1 base from V and 4 bases from J, leaving 12 bases between. The CDR3 covers 15 residues. From germline, CDR1 is LGHNA and CDR2 YNFKEQ.

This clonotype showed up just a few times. CDR3 sequence: CASSLALGPYEQYF. DNA of the CDR3: TGTGCCAGCAGCTTAGCGCTGGGGCCCTACGAGCAGTACTTC. V gene TRBV7-2 combines with J gene TRBJ2-7; TRBD1 might be the D (5 bases). In germline, CDR1 is SGHTA, CDR2 FQGNSA. Deletions cut 0 bases from V and 2 bases from J, with 8 bases between. The CDR3 covers 14 residues.

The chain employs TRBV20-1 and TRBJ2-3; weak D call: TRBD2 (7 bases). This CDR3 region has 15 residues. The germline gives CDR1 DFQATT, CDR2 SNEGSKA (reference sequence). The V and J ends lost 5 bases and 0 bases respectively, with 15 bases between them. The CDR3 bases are TGCAGTGCTTCACGGGGGGCCCTCAGCACAGATACGCAGTATTTT. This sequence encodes CSASRGALSTDTQYF.

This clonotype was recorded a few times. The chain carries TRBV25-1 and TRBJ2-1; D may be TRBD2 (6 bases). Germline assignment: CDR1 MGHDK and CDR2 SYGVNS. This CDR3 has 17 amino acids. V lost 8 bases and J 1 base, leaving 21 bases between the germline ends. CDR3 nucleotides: TGTGCCAGCTCCAGGAGGGAAGCCTACGGGTCCTACAATGAGCAGTTCTTC. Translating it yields CASSRREAYGSYNEQFF.

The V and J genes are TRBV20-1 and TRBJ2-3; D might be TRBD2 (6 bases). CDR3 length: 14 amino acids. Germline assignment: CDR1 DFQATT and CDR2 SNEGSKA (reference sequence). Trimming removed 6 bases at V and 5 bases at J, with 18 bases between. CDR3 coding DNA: TGCAGTGCGCAGAGTTCACTAGCAGAAGATACGCAGTATTTT. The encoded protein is CSAQSSLAEDTQYF.

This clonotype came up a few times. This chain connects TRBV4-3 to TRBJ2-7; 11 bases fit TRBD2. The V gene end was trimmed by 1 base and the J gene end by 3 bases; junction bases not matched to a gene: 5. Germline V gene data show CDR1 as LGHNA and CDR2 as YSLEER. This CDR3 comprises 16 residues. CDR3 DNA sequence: TGCGCCAGCAGCCAAGGGTTGACTAGCGGGGTCTACGAGCAGTACTTC. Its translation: CASSQGLTSGVYEQYF.

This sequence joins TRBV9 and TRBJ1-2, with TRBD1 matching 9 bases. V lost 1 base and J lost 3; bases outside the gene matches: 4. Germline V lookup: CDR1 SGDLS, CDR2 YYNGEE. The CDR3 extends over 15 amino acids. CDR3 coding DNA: TGTGCCAGCAGCGTAACGGGACAGGGCGACTATGGCTACACCTTC. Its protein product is CASSVTGQGDYGYTF. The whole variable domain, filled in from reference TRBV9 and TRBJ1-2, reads DSGVTQTPKHLITATGQRVTLRCSPRSGDLSVYWYQQSLDQGLQFLIQYYNGEERAKGNILERFSAQQFPDLHSELNLSSLELGDSALYFCASSVTGQGDYGYTFGSGTRLTVV.

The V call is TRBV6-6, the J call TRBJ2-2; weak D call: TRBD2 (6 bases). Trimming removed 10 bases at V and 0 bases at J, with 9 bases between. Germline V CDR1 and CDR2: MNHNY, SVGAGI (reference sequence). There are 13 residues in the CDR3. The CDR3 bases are TGTGCCACCCGGACTACGAACACCGGGGAGCTGTTTTTT. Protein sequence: CATRTTNTGELFF.

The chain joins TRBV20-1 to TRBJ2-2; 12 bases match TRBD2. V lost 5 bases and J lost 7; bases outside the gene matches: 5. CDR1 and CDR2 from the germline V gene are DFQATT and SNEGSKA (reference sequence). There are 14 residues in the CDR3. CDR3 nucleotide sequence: TGCAGTGCTTCTAGCGGGGGGGCTGTCGGGGAGCTGTTTTTT. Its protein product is CSASSGGAVGELFF.

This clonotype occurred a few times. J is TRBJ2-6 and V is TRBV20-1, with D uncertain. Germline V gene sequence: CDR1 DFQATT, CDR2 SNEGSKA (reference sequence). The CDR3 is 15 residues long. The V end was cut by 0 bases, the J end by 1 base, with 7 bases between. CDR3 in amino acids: CSARDESSGANVLTF. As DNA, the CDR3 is TGCAGTGCTAGAGATGAGTCGTCTGGGGCCAACGTCCTGACTTTC.

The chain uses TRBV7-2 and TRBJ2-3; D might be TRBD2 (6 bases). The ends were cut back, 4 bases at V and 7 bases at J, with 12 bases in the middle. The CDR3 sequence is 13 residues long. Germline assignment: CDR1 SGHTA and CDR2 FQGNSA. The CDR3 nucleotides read TGTGCCAGCAGCTCCCAGGCGGGGAATACGCAGTATTTT. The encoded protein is CASSSQAGNTQYF.

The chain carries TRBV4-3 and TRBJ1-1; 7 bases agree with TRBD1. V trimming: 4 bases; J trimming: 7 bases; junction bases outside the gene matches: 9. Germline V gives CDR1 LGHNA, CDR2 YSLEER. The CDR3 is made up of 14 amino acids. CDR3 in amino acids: CASSPTTGRIEAFF. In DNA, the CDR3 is TGCGCCAGCAGCCCCACGACAGGGCGGATTGAAGCTTTCTTT.

The chain's CDR3 is CASRNPIVSWNEQFF. In DNA form, the CDR3 reads TGTGCCAGCAGAAACCCTATTGTTAGCTGGAATGAGCAGTTCTTC. The chain uses TRBV6-2 or TRBV6-3 and TRBJ2-1; no firm D call. The CDR3 is made up of 15 amino acids. Germline-derived CDR1 and CDR2 are MNHEY and SVGEGT. Trimming took 6 bases from V and 7 from J, leaving 19 bases between them.

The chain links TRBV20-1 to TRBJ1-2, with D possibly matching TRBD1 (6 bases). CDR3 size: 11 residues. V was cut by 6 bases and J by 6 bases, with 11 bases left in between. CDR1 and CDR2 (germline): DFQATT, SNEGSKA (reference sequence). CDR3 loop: CSARGYNGYTF. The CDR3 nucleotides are TGCAGTGCAAGGGGGTACAATGGCTACACCTTC.

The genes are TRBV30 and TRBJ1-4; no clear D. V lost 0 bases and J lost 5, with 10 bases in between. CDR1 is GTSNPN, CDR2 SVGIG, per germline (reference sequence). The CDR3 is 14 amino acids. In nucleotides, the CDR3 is TGTGCCTGGAGTGTAGATTTCCAGAATGAAAAACTGTTTTTT. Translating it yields CAWSVDFQNEKLFF.

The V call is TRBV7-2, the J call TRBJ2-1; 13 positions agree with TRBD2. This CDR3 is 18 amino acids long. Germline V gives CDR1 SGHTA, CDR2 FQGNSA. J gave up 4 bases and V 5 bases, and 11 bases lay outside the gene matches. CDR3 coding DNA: TGTGCCAGCAGCGGCCGGACTAGCGGGAGCCCTAGATACAATGAGCAGTTCTTC. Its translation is CASSGRTSGSPRYNEQFF.

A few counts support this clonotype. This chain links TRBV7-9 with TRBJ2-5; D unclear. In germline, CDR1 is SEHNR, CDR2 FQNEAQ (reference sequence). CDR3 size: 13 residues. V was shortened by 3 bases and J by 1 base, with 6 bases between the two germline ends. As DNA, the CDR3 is TGTGCCAGCAGCTTTAACCTCCAAGAGACCCAGTACTTC. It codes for CASSFNLQETQYF.

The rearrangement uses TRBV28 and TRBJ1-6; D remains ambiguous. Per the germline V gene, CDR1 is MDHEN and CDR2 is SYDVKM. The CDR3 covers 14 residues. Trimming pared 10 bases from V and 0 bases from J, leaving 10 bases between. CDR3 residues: CATQGSSYNSPLHF. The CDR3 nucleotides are TGTGCCACCCAAGGAAGCTCCTATAATTCACCCCTCCACTTT.